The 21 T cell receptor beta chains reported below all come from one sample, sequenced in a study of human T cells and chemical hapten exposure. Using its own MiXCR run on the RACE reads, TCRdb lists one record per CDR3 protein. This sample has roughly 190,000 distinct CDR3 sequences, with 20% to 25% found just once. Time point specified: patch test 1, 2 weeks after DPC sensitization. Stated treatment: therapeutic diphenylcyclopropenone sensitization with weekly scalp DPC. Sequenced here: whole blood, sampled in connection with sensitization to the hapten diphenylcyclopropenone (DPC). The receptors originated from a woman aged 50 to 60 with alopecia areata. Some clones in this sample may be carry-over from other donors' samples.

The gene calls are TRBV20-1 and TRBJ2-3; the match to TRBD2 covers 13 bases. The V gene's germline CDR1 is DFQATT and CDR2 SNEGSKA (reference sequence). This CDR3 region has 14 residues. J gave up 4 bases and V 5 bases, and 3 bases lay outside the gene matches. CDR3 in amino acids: CSAGTSGTPDTQYF. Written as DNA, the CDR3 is TGCAGTGCTGGGACTAGCGGGACCCCAGATACGCAGTATTTT.

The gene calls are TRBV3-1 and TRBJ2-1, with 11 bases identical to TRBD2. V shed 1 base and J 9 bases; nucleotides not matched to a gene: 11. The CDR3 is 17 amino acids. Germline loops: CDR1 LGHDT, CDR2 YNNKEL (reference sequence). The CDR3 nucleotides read TGTGCCAGCAGCCAAGGCCTAACTAGCGGGAGTTGGGCTGAGCAGTTCTTC. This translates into CASSQGLTSGSWAEQFF.

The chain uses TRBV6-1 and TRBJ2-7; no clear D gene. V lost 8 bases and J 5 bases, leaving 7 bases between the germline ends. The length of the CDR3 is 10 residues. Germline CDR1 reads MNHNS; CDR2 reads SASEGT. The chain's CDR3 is CASGMNEQYF. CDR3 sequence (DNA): TGTGCCAGCGGAATGAACGAGCAGTACTTC.

The CDR3 loop reads CSARTENTEAFF. The CDR3 DNA follows: TGCAGTGCTCGGACAGAGAACACTGAAGCTTTCTTT. The chain is built from TRBV20-1 and TRBJ1-1; weak D call: TRBD1 (6 bases). V lost 5 bases and J 1 base, leaving 8 bases between the germline ends. CDR1 is DFQATT, CDR2 SNEGSKA, per germline (reference sequence). The CDR3 has 12 amino acids.

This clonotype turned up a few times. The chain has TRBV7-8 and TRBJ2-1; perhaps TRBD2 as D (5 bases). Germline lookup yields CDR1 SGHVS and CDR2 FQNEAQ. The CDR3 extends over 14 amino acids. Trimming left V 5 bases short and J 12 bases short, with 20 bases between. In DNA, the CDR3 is TGTGCCAGCAGCCCTCGGACGGATCTCCGGGGGCAGTTCTTC. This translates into CASSPRTDLRGQFF.

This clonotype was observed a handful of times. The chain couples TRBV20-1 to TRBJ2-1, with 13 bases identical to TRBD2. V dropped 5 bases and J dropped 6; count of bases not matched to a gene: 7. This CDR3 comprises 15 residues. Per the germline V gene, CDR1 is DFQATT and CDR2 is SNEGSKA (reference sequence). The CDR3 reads CSAHQLAGGLNEQFF. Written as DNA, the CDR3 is TGCAGTGCTCATCAACTAGCGGGAGGGCTCAATGAGCAGTTCTTC.

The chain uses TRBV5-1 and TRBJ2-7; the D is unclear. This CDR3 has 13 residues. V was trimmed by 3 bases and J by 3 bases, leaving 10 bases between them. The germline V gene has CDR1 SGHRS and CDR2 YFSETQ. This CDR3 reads CASSSSYSYEQYF. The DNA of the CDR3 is TGCGCCAGCAGCTCTTCTTACAGCTACGAGCAGTACTTC.

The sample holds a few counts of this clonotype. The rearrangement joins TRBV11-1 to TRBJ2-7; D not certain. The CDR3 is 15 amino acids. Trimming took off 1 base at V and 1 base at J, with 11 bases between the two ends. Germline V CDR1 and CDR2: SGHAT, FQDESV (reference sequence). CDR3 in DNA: TGTGCCAGCAGCTTAGAAGGGCAGTCTTCCTACGAGCAGTACTTC. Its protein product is CASSLEGQSSYEQYF.

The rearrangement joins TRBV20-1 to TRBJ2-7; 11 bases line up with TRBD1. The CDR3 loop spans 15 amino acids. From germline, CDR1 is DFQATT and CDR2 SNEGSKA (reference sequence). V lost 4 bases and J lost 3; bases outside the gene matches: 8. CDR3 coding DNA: TGCAGTGCTAACCCCGGGACAGGGGGATACTACGAGCAGTACTTC. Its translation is CSANPGTGGYYEQYF.

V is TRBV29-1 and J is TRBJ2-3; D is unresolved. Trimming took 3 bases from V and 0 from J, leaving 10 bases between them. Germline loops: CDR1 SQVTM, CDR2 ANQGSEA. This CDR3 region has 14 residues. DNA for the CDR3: TGCAGCGTTGAGTCCGGGCGTAGCACAGATACGCAGTATTTT. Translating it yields CSVESGRSTDTQYF.

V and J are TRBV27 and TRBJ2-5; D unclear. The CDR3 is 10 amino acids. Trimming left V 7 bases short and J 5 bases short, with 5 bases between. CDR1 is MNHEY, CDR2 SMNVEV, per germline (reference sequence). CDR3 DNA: TGTGCCAGCACCGAGGAGACCCAGTACTTC. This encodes CASTEETQYF.

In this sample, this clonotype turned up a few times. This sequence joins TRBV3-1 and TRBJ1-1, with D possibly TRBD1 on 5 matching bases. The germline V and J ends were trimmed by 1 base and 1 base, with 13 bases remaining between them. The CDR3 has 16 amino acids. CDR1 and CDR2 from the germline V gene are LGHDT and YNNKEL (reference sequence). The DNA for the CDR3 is TGTGCCAGCAGCCAAGGTTTAAGGGGCCCGAACACTGAAGCTTTCTTT. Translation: CASSQGLRGPNTEAFF.

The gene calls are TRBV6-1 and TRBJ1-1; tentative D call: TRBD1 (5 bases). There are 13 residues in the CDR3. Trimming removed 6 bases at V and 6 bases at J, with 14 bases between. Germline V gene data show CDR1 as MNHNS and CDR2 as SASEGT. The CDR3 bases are TGTGCCAGCAGAGATGGGGCTTTGGCTGAAGCTTTCTTT. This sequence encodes CASRDGALAEAFF.

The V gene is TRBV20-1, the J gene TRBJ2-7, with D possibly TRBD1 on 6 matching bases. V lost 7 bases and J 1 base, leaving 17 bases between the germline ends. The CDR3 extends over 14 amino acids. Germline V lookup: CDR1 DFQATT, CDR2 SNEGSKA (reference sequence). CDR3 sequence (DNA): TGCAGTGTTAAAACTGGGGGCAGATCCTACGAGCAGTACTTC. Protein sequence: CSVKTGGRSYEQYF.

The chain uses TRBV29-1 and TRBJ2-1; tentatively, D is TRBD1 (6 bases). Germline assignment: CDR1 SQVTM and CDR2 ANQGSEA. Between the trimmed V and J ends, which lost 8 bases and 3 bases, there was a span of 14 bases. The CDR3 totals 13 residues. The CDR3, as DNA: TGCAGCACAACAGGGCAAAGCTACAATGAGCAGTTCTTC. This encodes CSTTGQSYNEQFF.

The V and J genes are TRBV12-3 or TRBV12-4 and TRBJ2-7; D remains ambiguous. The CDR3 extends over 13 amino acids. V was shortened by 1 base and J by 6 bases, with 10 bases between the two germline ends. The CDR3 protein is CASSLVENSEQYF. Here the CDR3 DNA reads TGTGCCAGCAGTTTAGTGGAAAACTCCGAGCAGTACTTC.

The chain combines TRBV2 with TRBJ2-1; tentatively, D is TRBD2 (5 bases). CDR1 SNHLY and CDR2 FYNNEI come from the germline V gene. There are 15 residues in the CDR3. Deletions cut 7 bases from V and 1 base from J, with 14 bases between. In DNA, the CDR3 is TGTGCCAGCAAGTTGGTGAGGGCTTCCTACAATGAGCAGTTCTTC. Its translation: CASKLVRASYNEQFF.

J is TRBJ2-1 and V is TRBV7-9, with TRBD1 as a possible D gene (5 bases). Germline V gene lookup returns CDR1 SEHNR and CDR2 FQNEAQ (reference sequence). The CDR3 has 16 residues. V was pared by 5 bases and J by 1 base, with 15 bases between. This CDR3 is CASSGLGQGSYNEQFF. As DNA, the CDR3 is TGTGCCAGCAGCGGGCTCGGCCAGGGTTCCTACAATGAGCAGTTCTTC.

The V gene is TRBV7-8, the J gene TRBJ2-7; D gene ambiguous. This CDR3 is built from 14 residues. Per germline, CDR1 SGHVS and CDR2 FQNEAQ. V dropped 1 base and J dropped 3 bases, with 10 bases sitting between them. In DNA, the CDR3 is TGTGCCAGCAGCTTAGGATCAGTCGTCTACGAGCAGTACTTC. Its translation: CASSLGSVVYEQYF.

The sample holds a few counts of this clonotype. Written as DNA, the CDR3 is TGCAGCGTTGGGGGGGGGCTCGTCGGGGAGCTGTTTTTT. Amino acids: CSVGGGLVGELFF. The genes are TRBV29-1 and TRBJ2-2; a weak D match, TRBD2 (7 bases). CDR3 length equals 13 residues. The germline V gene has CDR1 SQVTM and CDR2 ANQGSEA. V lost 4 bases to trimming and J lost 7 bases, with 13 bases between them.

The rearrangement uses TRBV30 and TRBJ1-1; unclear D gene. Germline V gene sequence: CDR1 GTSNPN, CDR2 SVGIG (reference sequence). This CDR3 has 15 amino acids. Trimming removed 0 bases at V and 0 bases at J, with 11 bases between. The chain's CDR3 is CAWSVRERMNTEAFF. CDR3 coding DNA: TGTGCCTGGAGTGTCCGGGAGAGAATGAACACTGAAGCTTTCTTT.